One and the same sample provided the 10 T cell receptor beta chains below, sequenced in a study of cytomegalovirus exposure and HLA in healthy donors. Profiling relied on immunoSEQ multiplex PCR, and the TCRdb table lists in-frame clones only, not all of them. The sample holds about 130,000 clones; approximately 84% are singletons and the top ten take 30%. The sample was PBMCs. The receptors derive from a man aged 25-40 years in good health and CMV-seropositive.

This chain uses TRBV7-2 with TRBJ2-1; 10 nucleotides align to TRBD1. CDR1 and CDR2 from the germline V gene are SGHTA and FQGNSA. CDR3 length equals 14 residues. V trimming: 2 bases; J trimming: 15 bases; junction bases outside the gene matches: 10. CDR3 amino acids: CASSLLSGTGEGFF. The CDR3 nucleotides are TGTGCCAGCAGCTTATTGTCCGGGACAGGGGAAGGGTTCTTC.

A few counts support this clone. This chain links TRBV7-9 with TRBJ1-2, with 8 positions matching TRBD1. Germline V gene sequence: CDR1 SEHNR, CDR2 FQNEAQ (reference sequence). The CDR3 sequence is 17 residues long. The J segment lost 3 bases and the V segment lost 4 bases, leaving 13 bases of the junction unmatched. The CDR3 here is CASSSPPTGGVDYGYTF. The CDR3 bases are TGTGCCAGCAGCTCCCCCCCCACAGGGGGAGTTGACTATGGCTACACCTTC.

V gene TRBV21-1 combines with J gene TRBJ2-1; the DNA was not used to check the table's D call, TRBD2. TRBV21-1 is a documented pseudogene. The CDR3 is made up of 16 amino acids. Written as DNA, the CDR3 is TGTGCCAGCAGCAAAGGGGCGGGAGGGCCCTACAATGAGCAGTTCTTC. This translates into CASSKGAGGPYNEQFF.

The chain carries TRBV6-4 and TRBJ2-7; 7 nucleotides line up with TRBD1. Germline V gene sequence: CDR1 MRHNA, CDR2 SNTAGT. This CDR3 spans 17 amino acids. The ends lost 5 bases at V and 1 base at J; junction bases unmatched: 14. In DNA form, the CDR3 reads TGTGCCAGCAGTTCCAGGGGGAACGGCCGAGAATCCTACGAGCAGTACTTC. Its protein product is CASSSRGNGRESYEQYF.

The chain uses TRBV9 and TRBJ2-5; 7 bases line up with TRBD1. The ends lost 3 bases at V and 0 bases at J; junction bases unmatched: 2. This CDR3 comprises 14 residues. Germline V gene lookup returns CDR1 SGDLS and CDR2 YYNGEE. CDR3 loop: CASSDRGYQETQYF. The CDR3 bases are TGTGCCAGCAGCGACAGGGGCTACCAAGAGACCCAGTACTTC.

The chain uses TRBV29-1 and TRBJ2-7, with 8 bases lining up with TRBD1. The junction had 5 bases not matched to a gene; V was cut back by 4 bases and J by 6 bases. The CDR3 totals 12 residues. CDR1 SQVTM and CDR2 ANQGSEA come from the germline V gene. CDR3 sequence (DNA): TGCAGCGTTGTCCCGACAGGGGCCGAGCAGTACTTC. Protein product: CSVVPTGAEQYF.

The chain's CDR3 is CASSSLPHEQYF. The CDR3 nucleotides are TGTGCCAGCAGCTCCCTACCTCACGAGCAGTACTTC. V and J are TRBV7-6 and TRBJ2-7; D uncertain. Germline assignment: CDR1 SGHVS and CDR2 FNYEAQ. This CDR3 is 12 amino acids long. Trimming cost V 4 bases and J 5 bases, with 9 bases left between them. The entire variable domain, with the rest obtained from reference TRBV7-6 and TRBJ2-7, is as follows: GAGVSQSPRYKVTKRGQDVALRCDPISGHVSLYWYRQALGQGPEFLTYFNYEAQQDKSGLPNDRFSAERPEGSISTLTIQRTEQRDSAMYRCASSSLPHEQYFGPGTRLTVT.

The chain couples TRBV6-1 to TRBJ1-2; the D gene is possibly TRBD1 (5 bases). CDR1 and CDR2 (germline): MNHNS, SASEGT. This CDR3 is built from 14 residues. The V end lost 6 bases, the J end lost 4 bases, and 15 bases lay between the germline ends. This chain's CDR3 is CASRGGFPVYGYTF. As DNA, the CDR3 is TGTGCCAGCAGGGGGGGGTTTCCCGTCTATGGCTACACCTTC.

In its sample, this clone was seen once. This chain uses TRBV6-1 with TRBJ2-1; 9 bases match TRBD2. CDR1 and CDR2 (germline): MNHNS, SASEGT. J gave up 9 bases and V 8 bases, and 11 bases lay outside the gene matches. This CDR3 spans 14 amino acids. The CDR3 sequence is CASWAGTSPIEQFF. CDR3 in DNA: TGTGCCAGCTGGGCCGGGACTAGCCCCATTGAGCAGTTCTTC.

The J gene is TRBJ2-1, the V gene TRBV30; D may be TRBD2 (6 bases). V lost 4 bases to trimming and J lost 8 bases, with 15 bases between them. Germline CDR1 is GTSNPN and CDR2 is SVGIG (reference sequence). The CDR3 runs 13 residues. The CDR3 DNA reads TGTGCCTGGAACACGACTAGGTACCATGAGCAGTTCTTC. Its protein product is CAWNTTRYHEQFF.